The source of this TCR beta chain is a study of T cell repertoires in cytomegalovirus infection. Overall study context: Public TCR beta signatures were indicative of both CMV infection and a matching HLA type. Study outcomes and limitations: The response measured ex vivo was dominated by TCR beta clonotypes (HLA-C-restricted and CMV-specific).

TCRdb passed the reads through MiXCR, listing each CDR3 protein once. Of 150,000 to 200,000 distinct CDR3 sequences in the sample, roughly 20% were seen once. Germline CDR1 is DFQATT and CDR2 is SNEGSKA (reference sequence). The length of the CDR3 is 13 residues. The V segment lost 7 bases and the J segment 1 base; nucleotides outside the gene matches: 4. This clonotype was recorded once. Its antigen remains unidentified. The origin of this receptor is a human donor in good health (CMV status not recorded). Some clones in this sample may be carry-over from other donors' samples. Input material: PBMCs. The chain has TRBV20-1 and TRBJ2-7, with 10 bases identical to TRBD2. CDR3 protein: CSGKLAGSYEQYF. In DNA form, the CDR3 reads TGCAGTGGCAAACTAGCGGGATCCTACGAGCAGTACTTC.